A single sample gave rise to the 32 T cell receptor beta chains below, sequenced in a study of blood T cell repertoires in COVID-19. Profiling relied on immunoSEQ multiplex PCR, and the TCRdb table lists in-frame clones only, not all of them. The table has 150,000 to 200,000 clones, about 88% seen once; the top ten hold less than 5.5%. Specimen: peripheral blood. Source of these receptors: a human donor in a cohort sampled during active COVID-19.

The chain couples TRBV18 to TRBJ1-1; a possible D gene is TRBD1 (6 bases). The CDR3 has 15 amino acids. The germline gives CDR1 KGHSH, CDR2 LQKENI. Trimming left V 5 bases short and J 1 base short, with 14 bases between. CDR3 loop: CASSSNRVANTEAFF. CDR3 nucleotides: TGTGCCAGCTCATCAAACAGGGTTGCGAACACTGAAGCTTTCTTT.

The CDR3 is CASSLVGAGQPQHF. The DNA for the CDR3 is TGTGCCAGCAGCTTGGTCGGGGCGGGACAGCCCCAGCATTTT. This chain connects TRBV5-6 to TRBJ1-5, with D possibly being TRBD1 (5 bases). This CDR3 has 14 residues. Trimming stripped 0 bases from V and 7 bases from J, with 11 bases between. Germline CDR1 SGHDT, CDR2 YYEEEE.

The chain uses TRBV6-5 and TRBJ1-2; no firm D call. V lost 9 bases and J 4 bases, leaving 15 bases between the germline ends. The CDR3 is made up of 13 amino acids. Germline V CDR1 and CDR2: MNHEY, SVGAGI. In nucleotides, the CDR3 is TGTGCCAGTGCTTTCGCATCGAGCTATGGCTACACCTTC. It codes for CASAFASSYGYTF.

The chain uses TRBV3-1 (or the pseudogene TRBV3-2) and TRBJ1-4, with 7 positions matching TRBD1. V shed 4 bases and J 0 bases; nucleotides not matched to a gene: 11. The CDR3 extends over 18 amino acids. Germline V gene data show CDR1 as LGHDT and CDR2 as YNNKEL (reference sequence). CDR3 amino acids: CASSPGWTGTATNEKLFF. In DNA form, the CDR3 reads TGTGCCAGCAGCCCTGGTTGGACAGGCACTGCAACTAATGAAAAACTGTTTTTT.

The V gene is TRBV10-3, the J gene TRBJ2-7, with 12 bases that match TRBD2. Germline assignment: CDR1 ENHRY and CDR2 SYGVKD. The V gene end was trimmed by 7 bases and the J gene end by 2 bases; junction bases not matched to a gene: 3. The CDR3 is 14 amino acids. This chain's CDR3 is CAIKTSGGAYEQYF. CDR3 DNA: TGTGCCATCAAGACTAGCGGGGGTGCCTACGAGCAGTACTTC.

V usage is TRBV15 and J usage is TRBJ2-1; 12 bases agree with TRBD2. V lost 0 bases, J lost 12 bases, and 6 bases stayed unmatched. There are 15 residues in the CDR3. Germline CDR1 reads LNHNV; CDR2 reads YYDKDF (reference sequence). DNA for the CDR3: TGTGCCACCAGCAGAGATCGACTAGCGGGAGTTGGGCAGTTCTTC. It encodes CATSRDRLAGVGQFF.

The chain joins TRBV15 to TRBJ2-5, with a tentative D call TRBD1 (5 bases). V was shortened by 0 bases and J by 7 bases, with 24 bases between the two germline ends. CDR3 length equals 18 residues. Germline V gene sequence: CDR1 LNHNV, CDR2 YYDKDF (reference sequence). The CDR3 nucleotides read TGTGCCACCAGCAGAGAAGGGTCACGACAGTCCCACCTTGGGACCCAGTACTTC. This sequence encodes CATSREGSRQSHLGTQYF.

J is TRBJ1-2 and V is TRBV10-3, with D perhaps matching TRBD1 (5 bases). This CDR3 has 13 residues. Trimming cost V 2 bases and J 4 bases, with 8 bases left between them. The germline V gene encodes CDR1 ENHRY and CDR2 SYGVKD. CDR3 nucleotides: TGTGCCATCAGTGAGGGGGGGGGCTATGGCTACACCTTC. Residues: CAISEGGGYGYTF.

This chain connects TRBV6-2 or TRBV6-3 to TRBJ2-3; D may be TRBD2 (5 bases). CDR1 and CDR2 from the germline V gene are MNHEY and SVGEGT. The CDR3 loop spans 14 amino acids. Trimming took 7 bases from V and 5 from J, leaving 16 bases between them. DNA for the CDR3: TGTGCCAGCACCCCAGGCGGGTGGGAAGATACGCAGTATTTT. It is translated as CASTPGGWEDTQYF.

The chain links TRBV6-5 to TRBJ1-2; TRBD1 might be the D (5 bases). V lost 4 bases, J lost 5 bases, and 17 bases lay in between. Germline V gives CDR1 MNHEY, CDR2 SVGAGI. The CDR3 contains 15 residues. The CDR3 reads CASSFFPPGTYGYTF. CDR3 nucleotide sequence: TGTGCCAGCAGTTTCTTCCCTCCAGGGACTTATGGCTACACCTTC.

The chain combines TRBV5-6 with TRBJ2-7, with D perhaps matching TRBD2 (5 bases). Trimming removed 4 bases from V and 1 base from J, with 9 bases in between. This CDR3 is 13 amino acids long. Germline lookup yields CDR1 SGHDT and CDR2 YYEEEE. CDR3 region: CASSRTGSYEQYF. The CDR3 DNA reads as TGTGCCAGCAGCCGGACTGGATCCTACGAGCAGTACTTC. Together with reference TRBV5-6 and TRBJ2-7, the CDR3 gives the full variable domain: DAGVTQSPTHLIKTRGQQVTLRCSPKSGHDTVSWYQQALGQGPQFIFQYYEEEERQRGNFPDRFSGHQFPNYSSELNVNALLLGDSALYLCASSRTGSYEQYFGPGTRLTVT.

The CDR3 DNA reads TGTGCCAGCAGCAACATAGCGGGAGGTCCCTACGAGCAGTACTTC. This sequence encodes CASSNIAGGPYEQYF. The chain links TRBV5-5 to TRBJ2-7; 10 bases are a match to TRBD2. The germline V gene has CDR1 SGHKS and CDR2 YYEKEE (reference sequence). After removal of 4 bases from V and 2 bases from J, the junction contained 6 bases not matched to a gene. This CDR3 has 15 amino acids.

The rearrangement uses TRBV9 and TRBJ2-2, with 7 bases lining up with TRBD1. In germline, CDR1 is SGDLS, CDR2 YYNGEE. V lost 0 bases to trimming and J lost 4 bases; unmatched junction nucleotides: 9. The CDR3 loop spans 17 amino acids. CDR3 DNA: TGTGCCAGCAGCGTAGCGCCCGGGACAGCAACCACCGGGGAGCTGTTTTTT. Amino acids: CASSVAPGTATTGELFF.

V and J are TRBV9 and TRBJ2-1; TRBD1 aligns across 9 bases. Germline CDR1 SGDLS, CDR2 YYNGEE. Losses at the gene ends were 4 bases for V and 7 bases for J; bases not matched to a gene: 12. This CDR3 region has 16 residues. CDR3 DNA: TGTGCCAGCAGCCCACAGGCGGGACAGGGTCAAAATGAGCAGTTCTTC. Translation gives CASSPQAGQGQNEQFF.

The CDR3: CASSHGARQPTYGYTF. The CDR3 coding sequence is TGCGCCAGCAGCCACGGAGCCAGACAGCCTACCTATGGCTACACCTTC. The genes are TRBV5-1 and TRBJ1-2, with a tentative D call TRBD1 (5 bases). CDR1 and CDR2 (germline): SGHRS, YFSETQ. The CDR3 extends over 16 amino acids. Trimming shortened V by 4 bases and J by 4 bases, and 20 bases separated the two germline ends. Together with reference TRBV5-1 and TRBJ1-2, the CDR3 gives the full variable domain: KAGVTQTPRYLIKTRGQQVTLSCSPISGHRSVSWYQQTPGQGLQFLFEYFSETQRNKGNFPGRFSGRQFSNSRSEMNVSTLELGDSALYLCASSHGARQPTYGYTFGSGTRLTVV.

V is TRBV28 and J is TRBJ2-7, with TRBD2 matching 7 bases. J was trimmed by 2 bases and V by 3 bases; bases with no gene match: 4. The CDR3 is made up of 14 amino acids. Germline lookup yields CDR1 MDHEN and CDR2 SYDVKM. The CDR3 DNA is TGTGCCAGCAGTTTGCGTGCGGGGGCCTACGAGCAGTACTTC. This codes for CASSLRAGAYEQYF. The full variable domain, rest sourced from reference TRBV28 and TRBJ2-7, is DVKVTQSSRYLVKRTGEKVFLECVQDMDHENMFWYRQDPGLGLRLIYFSYDVKMKEKGDIPEGYSVSREKKERFSLILESASTNQTSMYLCASSLRAGAYEQYFGPGTRLTVT.

The gene calls are TRBV5-8 and TRBJ2-3; 7 bases agree with TRBD2. Losses at the gene ends were 5 bases for V and 5 bases for J; bases not matched to a gene: 8. The CDR3 is 14 residues long. The V gene's germline CDR1 is SGHTS and CDR2 YDEGEE. CDR3 in DNA: TGTGCCAGCAGTTCCGGGACTATGGGAGATACGCAGTATTTT. Translation gives CASSSGTMGDTQYF.

V and J are TRBV7-2 and TRBJ1-6; no firm D call. This CDR3 spans 15 amino acids. The ends were cut back, 5 bases at V and 8 bases at J, with 16 bases in the middle. Germline-derived CDR1 and CDR2 are SGHTA and FQGNSA. The CDR3 DNA reads TGTGCCAGCAGCCCAGAAGTTGTGAGGGATTCACCCCTCCACTTT. This translates into CASSPEVVRDSPLHF.

This chain joins TRBV15 and TRBJ2-2, with TRBD2 as a possible D gene (6 bases). This CDR3 has 15 residues. Germline lookup yields CDR1 LNHNV and CDR2 YYDKDF (reference sequence). Trimming took 3 bases from V and 3 from J, leaving 11 bases between them. In nucleotides, the CDR3 is TGTGCCACCAGCAGCTCTAGCGTCGACACCGGGGAGCTGTTTTTT. Its translation is CATSSSSVDTGELFF.

This clone has just a few counts. The chain combines TRBV7-2 with TRBJ1-1; 8 positions match TRBD1. The CDR3 is 15 amino acids. V trimming: 2 bases; J trimming: 6 bases; junction bases outside the gene matches: 8. Germline assignment: CDR1 SGHTA and CDR2 FQGNSA. CDR3 nucleotide sequence: TGTGCCAGCAGCTTATCTCAGGGGGCGAGGGCTGAAGCTTTCTTT. Translated, it gives CASSLSQGARAEAFF.

The rearrangement links TRBV18 to TRBJ2-3; perhaps TRBD1 as D (6 bases). The CDR3 runs to 16 residues. Trimming shortened V by 3 bases and J by 2 bases, and 15 bases separated the two germline ends. Looked up from germline, CDR1 is KGHSH and CDR2 is LQKENI. The CDR3, as DNA: TGTGCCAGCTCACCGAATACCGGGACATTCACAGATACGCAGTATTTT. It codes for CASSPNTGTFTDTQYF.

V gene TRBV11-2 combines with J gene TRBJ2-7; D unresolved. Germline CDR1 reads SGHAT; CDR2 reads FQNNGV. The V gene lost 5 bases and the J gene lost 5 bases, with 16 bases spanning the gap. The CDR3 has 14 amino acids. CDR3 sequence (DNA): TGTGCCAGCAGCATTGAGCCCCCCACCCACGAGCAGTACTTC. This codes for CASSIEPPTHEQYF. Supplemented by reference TRBV11-2 and TRBJ2-7, the full variable domain reads EAGVAQSPRYKIIEKRQSVAFWCNPISGHATLYWYQQILGQGPKLLIQFQNNGVVDDSQLPKDRFSAERLKGVDSTLKIQPAKLEDSAVYLCASSIEPPTHEQYFGPGTRLTVT.

This clone was recorded only once. V gene TRBV20-1 combines with J gene TRBJ2-1, with 9 bases identical to TRBD2. This CDR3 contains 14 residues. The ends lost 3 bases at V and 0 bases at J; junction bases unmatched: 0. In germline, CDR1 is DFQATT, CDR2 SNEGSKA (reference sequence). The CDR3 coding sequence is TGCAGTGCTAGTAGCGGGGGCTCCTACAATGAGCAGTTCTTC. Amino acids: CSASSGGSYNEQFF.

The rearrangement joins TRBV7-9 to TRBJ2-7, with a tentative D call TRBD1 (6 bases). This CDR3 comprises 15 residues. V lost 4 bases and J lost 3, with 16 bases in between. Germline V gives CDR1 SEHNR, CDR2 FQNEAQ (reference sequence). The CDR3 DNA reads TGTGCCAGCAGCTATGGCGGACAGCCGAACTACGAGCAGTACTTC. This translates into CASSYGGQPNYEQYF.

The J gene is TRBJ1-5, the V gene TRBV28; D gene uncertain. V was clipped by 2 bases and J by 0 bases, with 8 bases between them. The CDR3 runs to 15 residues. Germline values: CDR1 MDHEN, CDR2 SYDVKM. The CDR3 region is CASSLGQHSNQPQHF. As DNA, the CDR3 is TGTGCCAGCAGTTTAGGGCAGCATAGCAATCAGCCCCAGCATTTT.

CDR3 sequence reads: CASSQETGLPYNEQFF. The CDR3 region has the DNA TGCGCCAGCAGCCAAGAAACGGGACTACCCTACAATGAGCAGTTCTTC. The chain couples TRBV4-3 to TRBJ2-1, with TRBD2 identical over 7 bases. Germline-derived CDR1 and CDR2 are LGHNA and YSLEER. The CDR3 is 16 amino acids. The trim removed 0 bases at V and 2 bases at J, leaving 4 bases unmatched.

The chain is built from TRBV10-3 and TRBJ2-2; 9 positions match TRBD1. The CDR3 sequence is 15 residues long. Germline CDR1 is ENHRY and CDR2 is SYGVKD. The J segment lost 5 bases and the V segment lost 3 bases, leaving 4 bases of the junction unmatched. In nucleotides, the CDR3 is TGTGCCATCAGTGAACCGGGACAGGGAACCGGGGAGCTGTTTTTT. Its protein is CAISEPGQGTGELFF.

This chain links TRBV28 with TRBJ2-7; D possibly corresponds to TRBD2 (5 bases). The germline CDR1 and CDR2 sequences are MDHEN and SYDVKM. Trimming removed 4 bases from V and 2 bases from J, with 21 bases in between. The CDR3 spans 17 residues. The CDR3 loop reads CASSSRLVRGETYEQYF. The CDR3 DNA reads TGTGCCAGCAGTTCCCGCCTTGTACGGGGAGAAACCTACGAGCAGTACTTC.

V and J are TRBV10-3 and TRBJ2-2; no reliable D call. The CDR3 is 13 amino acids. The germline V gene encodes CDR1 ENHRY and CDR2 SYGVKD. Between the trimmed V and J ends, which lost 5 bases and 4 bases, there was a span of 8 bases. This CDR3 reads CAISLEVTGELFF. DNA for the CDR3: TGTGCCATCAGTCTTGAGGTCACCGGGGAGCTGTTTTTT.

CDR3 sequence: CASSQEAQGSSPLHF. The CDR3 region has the DNA TGCGCCAGCAGCCAAGAAGCACAGGGGAGTTCACCCCTCCACTTT. The chain joins TRBV4-3 to TRBJ1-6, with 7 bases identical to TRBD1. The V gene's germline CDR1 is LGHNA and CDR2 YSLEER. This CDR3 has 15 amino acids. Trimming cost V 0 bases and J 9 bases; bases outside gene matches: 5.

This clone was seen once. This sequence joins TRBV19 and TRBJ2-3; 7 bases agree with TRBD1. Trimming at V came to 1 base and at J to 0 bases, leaving 4 bases not matched to a gene. Germline CDR1 is LNHDA and CDR2 is SQIVND (reference sequence). The CDR3 is made up of 16 amino acids. The CDR3 spells CASSIVETGSTDTQYF. In DNA form, the CDR3 reads TGTGCCAGTAGTATAGTCGAGACAGGGAGCACAGATACGCAGTATTTT.

This chain joins TRBV5-6 and TRBJ2-5; the match to TRBD1 covers 8 bases. The length of the CDR3 is 15 residues. After removal of 4 bases from V and 1 base from J, the junction contained 6 bases not matched to a gene. The germline V gene encodes CDR1 SGHDT and CDR2 YYEEEE. The CDR3 spells CASSPTGTGQETQYF. In DNA, the CDR3 is TGTGCCAGCAGCCCTACCGGGACAGGCCAAGAGACCCAGTACTTC.